This T cell receptor beta chain was documented in a study of CD8+CD57+ T cells in acquired aplastic anemia. TCR beta VDJ and CDR3 were profiled, and genomic DNA was the template. TCRdb reprocessed the reads with MiXCR, giving one entry per CDR3 protein. The sample has 200,000 to 250,000 distinct CDR3 sequences; about half are singletons. As for this clonotype: Its antigen is undetermined.

The germline V gene encodes CDR1 SEHNR and CDR2 FQNEAQ (reference sequence). CDR3 length equals 14 residues. Trimming took 5 bases from V and 3 from J; bases not matched to a gene: 6. Regarding the study as a whole: Some 31 shared CD8+ CDR3s appeared highly expressed within patients' immunodominant clones. For CD8+ Simpson's diversity, patients and controls showed no significant difference.

Those patients picked for sequencing had displayed CD8+CD57+ cell expansion on flow cytometry. The cohort consisted entirely of patients having severe acquired aplastic anemia. This receptor was identified in a human donor with aplastic anemia. The sequencing input was sorted CD4+, CD8+, or CD8+CD57+ T cells (not recorded which) from PBMCs. The gene calls are TRBV7-9 and TRBJ1-2, with 7 positions matching TRBD1. This chain's CDR3 is CASSPYQGDYGYTF. The CDR3 bases are TGTGCCAGCAGCCCGTATCAGGGGGACTATGGCTACACCTTC.